These 18 T cell receptor beta chains were sequenced from one sample in a study of shared clonotypes between healthy human individuals. The data were produced by immunoSEQ multiplex PCR, yet TCRdb's version contains in-frame clones alone and is incomplete. The repertoire holds more than 2 million clones, roughly 95% seen once, with 1% to 1.3% in the top ten. Naive-designated CD8 cells lacked CD45RO, were positively enriched for CCR7, and omitted terminally differentiated effector memory CD45RA+ cells. Sequencing used naive CD8+ T cells sorted from blood. These receptor sequences come from a man between 18 and 35 years old in good health.

In DNA form, the CDR3 reads TGTGCCACCTTCTTCCAGGACGAAAAACTGTTTTTT. Translated, it gives CATFFQDEKLFF. This chain connects TRBV21-1 to TRBJ1-4. TRBV21-1 is flagged as a pseudogene. CDR3 length: 12 amino acids.

DNA of the CDR3: TGTGCCAGCAGCCCATCGGGAGGGGGGGACACTGAAGCTTTCTTT. This sequence encodes CASSPSGGGDTEAFF. This chain joins TRBV9 and TRBJ1-1, with D tentatively TRBD1 (6 bases). There are 15 residues in the CDR3. In germline, CDR1 is SGDLS, CDR2 YYNGEE. Deletions cut 4 bases from V and 3 bases from J, with 16 bases between.

The chain joins TRBV2 to TRBJ1-1; TRBD1 matches at 7 bases. After removal of 5 bases from V and 4 bases from J, the junction contained 7 bases not matched to a gene. Per germline, CDR1 SNHLY and CDR2 FYNNEI. The CDR3 runs 14 residues. CDR3 in DNA: TGTGCCAGCAGTACCCCAGGGGGGAGCACTGAAGCTTTCTTT. This gives the protein CASSTPGGSTEAFF.

The rearrangement uses TRBV7-9 and TRBJ2-1; TRBD1 or TRBD2 may be the D gene (6 bases each). The CDR3 is made up of 16 amino acids. Germline assignment: CDR1 SEHNR and CDR2 FQNEAQ (reference sequence). The V gene lost 2 bases and the J gene lost 0 bases, with 11 bases spanning the gap. CDR3 coding DNA: TGTGCCAGCAGCTTAAGAGGGGGGTGCTCCTACAATGAGCAGTTCTTC. It translates to CASSLRGGCSYNEQFF.

This sequence joins TRBV6-5 and TRBJ1-1, with D possibly TRBD1 on 6 matching bases. The CDR3 totals 14 residues. The germline V and J ends were trimmed by 4 bases and 4 bases, with 13 bases remaining between them. CDR1 is MNHEY, CDR2 SVGAGI, per germline. In DNA form, the CDR3 reads TGTGCCAGCAGTTCCTACAGGGTTGGCACTGAAGCTTTCTTT. It translates to CASSSYRVGTEAFF.

This rearrangement joins TRBV13 to TRBJ1-2; TRBD1 is a possible D gene (6 bases). Germline lookup yields CDR1 PRHDT and CDR2 FYEKMQ (reference sequence). Trimming took 5 bases from V and 8 from J, leaving 15 bases between them. The CDR3 length is 13 residues. The CDR3 is CASSVQGLEGYTF. CDR3 in DNA: TGTGCCAGCAGCGTACAGGGATTGGAGGGCTACACCTTC.

The gene calls are TRBV7-6 and TRBJ1-1; 7 bases map to TRBD1. Germline V gene lookup returns CDR1 SGHVS and CDR2 FNYEAQ. This CDR3 is 14 amino acids long. J was trimmed by 0 bases and V by 5 bases; bases with no gene match: 3. The CDR3, as DNA: TGTGCCAGCAGCCCGGGACAGTTGAACACTGAAGCTTTCTTT. Residues: CASSPGQLNTEAFF.

A single count supports this clone. The chain uses TRBV29-1 and TRBJ2-5; D is possibly TRBD1 (7 bases). The CDR3 has 15 residues. The V gene's germline CDR1 is SQVTM and CDR2 ANQGSEA. V was cut by 0 bases and J by 3 bases, with 14 bases left in between. CDR3 amino acids: CSVEDRGAPKETQYF. The DNA of the CDR3 is TGCAGCGTTGAAGACAGGGGGGCCCCTAAAGAGACCCAGTACTTC.

The chain carries TRBV5-1 and TRBJ1-2, with TRBD1 matching over 7 bases. This CDR3 contains 14 residues. The V gene's germline CDR1 is SGHRS and CDR2 YFSETQ. V lost 5 bases to trimming and J lost 2 bases; unmatched junction nucleotides: 6. CDR3 nucleotides: TGCGCCAGCAGGGCAGGGGGTGAAAACTATGGCTACACCTTC. Translating gives CASRAGGENYGYTF.

In nucleotides, the CDR3 is TGTGCCAGCAGTCCCGCAGGGGGCGGGTCACCCCTCCACTTT. Protein product: CASSPAGGGSPLHF. V is TRBV27 and J is TRBJ1-6; TRBD1 agrees at 8 bases. Looked up from germline, CDR1 is MNHEY and CDR2 is SMNVEV (reference sequence). With V trimmed by 5 bases and J by 10 bases, 7 bases remained unmatched. CDR3 length: 14 amino acids.

Concerning this clone itself: Other nucleotide sequences from this sample produce the same CDR3. V is TRBV29-1 and J is TRBJ2-7, with a possible D match to TRBD1 (6 bases). V lost 4 bases and J lost 5, with 6 bases in between. The germline CDR1 and CDR2 sequences are SQVTM and ANQGSEA. This CDR3 comprises 10 residues. The CDR3 coding sequence is TGCAGCGTTGGACAGGACGAGCAGTACTTC. Translating gives CSVGQDEQYF.

This chain connects TRBV13 to TRBJ2-1; no reliable D call. CDR1 is PRHDT and CDR2 is FYEKMQ in the germline V gene (reference sequence). The V end was cut by 5 bases, the J end by 7 bases, with 18 bases between. This CDR3 is built from 15 residues. The CDR3 DNA follows: TGTGCCAGCAGCCGTGACCTCGCTAGGAATAATGAGCAGTTCTTC. Its protein is CASSRDLARNNEQFF. Combining the CDR3 with reference TRBV13 and TRBJ2-1 gives the whole variable domain AAGVIQSPRHLIKEKRETATLKCYPIPRHDTVYWYQQGPGQDPQFLISFYEKMQSDKGSIPDRFSAQQFSDYHSELNMSSLELGDSALYFCASSRDLARNNEQFFGPGTRLTVL.

V is TRBV7-2 and J is TRBJ2-2, with D unclear. The germline V gene has CDR1 SGHTA and CDR2 FQGNSA. V lost 1 base, J lost 6 bases, and 3 bases lay in between. The length of the CDR3 is 12 residues. The CDR3 loop reads CASSLEAGELFF. DNA of the CDR3: TGTGCCAGCAGCTTAGAGGCCGGGGAGCTGTTTTTT.

V usage is TRBV5-4 and J usage is TRBJ2-1; weak D call: TRBD2 (6 bases). With 4 bases removed from V and 9 bases from J, the gap between germline ends came to 23 bases. The CDR3 is made up of 16 amino acids. Germline CDR1 and CDR2: SGHNT and YYREEE (reference sequence). The CDR3, as DNA: TGTGCCAGCAGCCCACTATGGCCTAGCGAGGATGGTGAGCAGTTCTTC. It is translated as CASSPLWPSEDGEQFF.

The V call is TRBV6-5, the J call TRBJ2-1, with 8 bases aligning to TRBD2. V trimming: 0 bases; J trimming: 4 bases; junction bases outside the gene matches: 5. This CDR3 comprises 16 residues. Germline CDR1 is MNHEY and CDR2 is SVGAGI. The CDR3: CASSYSIGGGYNEQFF. CDR3 nucleotides: TGTGCCAGCAGTTACTCAATCGGGGGGGGTTACAATGAGCAGTTCTTC.

The chain has TRBV6-5 and TRBJ2-2, with TRBD1 matching 8 bases. This CDR3 comprises 16 residues. J gave up 6 bases and V 2 bases, and 8 bases lay outside the gene matches. CDR1 and CDR2 from the germline V gene are MNHEY and SVGAGI. The CDR3 sequence: CASSYLAGGFAGELFF. The CDR3 region has the DNA TGTGCCAGCAGTTACCTCGCAGGGGGCTTCGCCGGGGAGCTGTTTTTT.

This clone showed up just once. The CDR3 spells CASSQDETGRQAFF. CDR3 DNA: TGCGCCAGCAGCCAAGACGAAACAGGACGGCAAGCTTTCTTT. V is TRBV4-1 and J is TRBJ1-1, with a weak D call TRBD1 (5 bases). The CDR3 is 14 residues long. V was clipped by 0 bases and J by 9 bases, with 14 bases between them. Germline V gene data show CDR1 as MGHRA and CDR2 as YSYEKL.

The chain carries TRBV10-2 and TRBJ1-4; the D gene is possibly TRBD1 (5 bases). Trimming removed 8 bases at V and 8 bases at J, with 9 bases between. CDR1 and CDR2 (germline): WSHSY, SAAADI. The CDR3 has 11 residues. The CDR3 nucleotides read TGCGCCAGCCAGGGCGGCGAAAAACTGTTTTTT. Amino acids: CASQGGEKLFF.